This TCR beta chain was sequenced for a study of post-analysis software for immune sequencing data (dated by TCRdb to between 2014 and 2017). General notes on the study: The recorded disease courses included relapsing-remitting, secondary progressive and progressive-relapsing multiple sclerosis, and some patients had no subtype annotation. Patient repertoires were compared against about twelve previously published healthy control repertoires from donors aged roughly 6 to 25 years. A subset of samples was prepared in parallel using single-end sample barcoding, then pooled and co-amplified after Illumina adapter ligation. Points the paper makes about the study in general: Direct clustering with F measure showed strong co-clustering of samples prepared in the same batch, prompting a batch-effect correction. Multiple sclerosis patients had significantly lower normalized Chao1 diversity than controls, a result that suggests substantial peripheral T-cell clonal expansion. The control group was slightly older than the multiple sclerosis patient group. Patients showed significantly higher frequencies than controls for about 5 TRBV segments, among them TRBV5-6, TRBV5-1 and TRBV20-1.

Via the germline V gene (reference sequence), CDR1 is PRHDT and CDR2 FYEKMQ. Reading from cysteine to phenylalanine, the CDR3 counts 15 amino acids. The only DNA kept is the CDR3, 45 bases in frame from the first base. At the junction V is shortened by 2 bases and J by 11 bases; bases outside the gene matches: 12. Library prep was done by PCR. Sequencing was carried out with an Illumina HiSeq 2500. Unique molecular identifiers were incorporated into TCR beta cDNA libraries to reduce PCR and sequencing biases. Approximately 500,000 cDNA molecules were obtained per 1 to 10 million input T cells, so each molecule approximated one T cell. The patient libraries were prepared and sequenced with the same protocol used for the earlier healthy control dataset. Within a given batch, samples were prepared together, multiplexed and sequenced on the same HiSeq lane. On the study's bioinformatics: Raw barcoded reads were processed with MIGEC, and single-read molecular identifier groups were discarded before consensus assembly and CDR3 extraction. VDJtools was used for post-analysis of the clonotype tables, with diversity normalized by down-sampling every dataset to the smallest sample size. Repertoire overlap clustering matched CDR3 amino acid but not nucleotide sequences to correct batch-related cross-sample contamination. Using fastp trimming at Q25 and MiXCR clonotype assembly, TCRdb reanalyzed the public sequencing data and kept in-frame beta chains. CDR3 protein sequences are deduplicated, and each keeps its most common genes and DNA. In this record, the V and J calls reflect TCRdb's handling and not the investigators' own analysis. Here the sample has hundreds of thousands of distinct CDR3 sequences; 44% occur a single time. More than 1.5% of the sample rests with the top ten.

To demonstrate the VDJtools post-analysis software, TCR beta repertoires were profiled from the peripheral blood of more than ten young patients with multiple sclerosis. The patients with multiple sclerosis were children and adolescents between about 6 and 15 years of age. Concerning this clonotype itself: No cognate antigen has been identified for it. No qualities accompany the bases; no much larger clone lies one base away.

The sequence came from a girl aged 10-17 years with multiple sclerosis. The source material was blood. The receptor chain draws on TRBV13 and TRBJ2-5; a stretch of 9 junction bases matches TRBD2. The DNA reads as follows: TGTGCCAGCAGCTTATTCGGTAGCGGGAGAGGTGAGCAGTACTTC. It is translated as CASSLFGSGRGEQYF.